This TCR beta chain was captured by sequencing in a study of cytomegalovirus exposure and HLA in healthy donors. Study-level findings and limits: It was likely that a cluster of highly shared sequence variants was a sequencing artifact.

The PCR contained 60 Vbeta and 13 Jbeta primers. Sequenced by immunoSEQ multiplex PCR; TCRdb stores in-frame clones only, minus some. This table lists over 100,000 clones. Comments on this clone: Antigen specificity is unknown.

CDR1 and CDR2 (germline): SGHTA, FQGTGA. Trimming cost V 5 bases and J 0 bases; bases outside gene matches: 6. The CDR3 is 18 amino acids. The sample consisted of PBMCs. The chain links TRBV7-3 to TRBJ2-2; 13 nucleotides match TRBD2. The receptor was derived from a man younger than 35 in good health and CMV-seronegative. The CDR3 loop is CASSRTSGSFANTGELFF. As DNA, the CDR3 is TGTGCCAGCAGCCGGACTAGCGGGAGTTTCGCGAACACCGGGGAGCTGTTTTTT.